Following are 9 T cell receptor beta chains from one sample sequenced in a study of blood T cell repertoires in COVID-19 (TCRdb year 2020). Libraries were made using the immunoSEQ multiplex PCR assay. Entries here come from immuneACCESS through TCRdb and include only in-frame sequences with V and J called. Some clones fail to appear in such tables; in the studies checked, an unresolved V gene covers under half of the shortfall, and the cause of the remainder is unknown. This sample comprises about 350,000 clones, 80% to 90% of them detected only once. About 5.7% of the sample is taken by the ten largest. Sequencing was carried out using PBMCs or T cells enriched from blood (not recorded which). These receptors all come from a young woman who had recovered from COVID-19.

V is TRBV5-5 and J is TRBJ2-3; D is perhaps TRBD2 (6 bases). The CDR3 loop spans 17 amino acids. Trimming pared 1 base from V and 2 bases from J, leaving 17 bases between. Germline lookup yields CDR1 SGHKS and CDR2 YYEKEE (reference sequence). The CDR3 reads CASSLMPIAALTDTQYF. CDR3 DNA: TGTGCCAGCAGCTTGATGCCTATAGCGGCCCTCACAGATACGCAGTATTTT.

This chain joins TRBV7-9 and TRBJ2-7; TRBD1 aligns across 10 bases. With V trimmed by 5 bases and J by 6 bases, 7 bases remained unmatched. This CDR3 is built from 14 residues. Per germline, CDR1 SEHNR and CDR2 FQNEAQ (reference sequence). This CDR3 reads CASSPGQGMSEQYF. The CDR3 DNA reads as TGTGCCAGCAGCCCGGGACAGGGGATGAGCGAGCAGTACTTC. The complete variable domain, with remaining parts taken from reference TRBV7-9 and TRBJ2-7, reads DTGVSQNPRHKITKRGQNVTFRCDPISEHNRLYWYRQTLGQGPEFLTYFQNEAQLEKSRLLSDRFSAERPKGSFSTLEIQRTEQGDSAMYLCASSPGQGMSEQYFGPGTRLTVT.

The chain links TRBV27 to TRBJ2-3; 7 nucleotides line up with TRBD2. CDR1 and CDR2 (germline): MNHEY, SMNVEV (reference sequence). Trimming took 7 bases from V and 5 from J; bases not matched to a gene: 0. CDR3 length: 11 residues. As DNA, the CDR3 is TGTGCCAGCAAGCGGGGAGATACGCAGTATTTT. The encoded protein is CASKRGDTQYF.

The chain employs TRBV9 and TRBJ1-6; TRBD1 might be the D (6 bases). V lost 2 bases to trimming and J lost 6 bases, with 9 bases between them. Looked up from germline, CDR1 is SGDLS and CDR2 is YYNGEE. This CDR3 is 14 amino acids long. The CDR3 sequence is CASSVTGTNSPLHF. DNA for the CDR3: TGTGCCAGCAGCGTGACAGGTACTAATTCACCCCTCCACTTT.

J is TRBJ1-5 and V is TRBV7-8, with D hard to call. The CDR3 spans 17 residues. V lost 5 bases and J lost 4, with 21 bases in between. Germline V lookup: CDR1 SGHVS, CDR2 FQNEAQ. The CDR3 loop reads CASSEITTRYLNQPQHF. The DNA for the CDR3 is TGTGCCAGCAGCGAAATCACCACCCGGTATCTAAATCAGCCCCAGCATTTT. Together with reference TRBV7-8 and TRBJ1-5, the CDR3 gives the full variable domain: GAGVSQSPRYKVAKRGQDVALRCDPISGHVSLFWYQQALGQGPEFLTYFQNEAQLDKSGLPSDRFFAERPEGSVSTLKIQRTQQEDSAVYLCASSEITTRYLNQPQHFGDGTRLSIL.

This clone showed up just once. This chain uses TRBV19 with TRBJ1-5; tentatively, D is TRBD1 (5 bases). Deletions cut 6 bases from V and 1 base from J, with 22 bases between. From germline, CDR1 is LNHDA and CDR2 SQIVND (reference sequence). The CDR3 spans 18 residues. CDR3 sequence: CASSRNTGRHLSNQPQHF. The DNA for the CDR3 is TGTGCCAGTAGCAGGAACACAGGAAGACACTTAAGCAATCAGCCCCAGCATTTT.

The CDR3 reads CASSNRVEGETQYF. CDR3 sequence (DNA): TGTGCCAGCAGTAACAGGGTCGAGGGAGAGACCCAGTACTTC. J is TRBJ2-5 and V is TRBV27; D is perhaps TRBD1 (6 bases). The CDR3 runs to 14 residues. CDR1 and CDR2 from the germline V gene are MNHEY and SMNVEV (reference sequence). V lost 5 bases to trimming and J lost 4 bases, with 14 bases between them.

This clone is a singleton in its sample. The rearrangement joins TRBV6-1 to TRBJ2-1; unclear D gene. There are 14 residues in the CDR3. Per germline, CDR1 MNHNS and CDR2 SASEGT. The V end lost 0 bases, the J end lost 7 bases, and 10 bases lay between the germline ends. CDR3 in DNA: TGTGCCAGCAGTGAAGCTCGAGCAAGTAATGAGCAGTTCTTC. Its translation: CASSEARASNEQFF.

CDR3 loop: CASWDRGLLYYGYTF. The CDR3 DNA reads TGTGCCAGCTGGGACAGGGGGCTTCTGTACTATGGCTACACCTTC. This rearrangement joins TRBV7-2 to TRBJ1-2, with 12 bases matching TRBD1. The CDR3 spans 15 residues. Germline assignment: CDR1 SGHTA and CDR2 FQGNSA. Germline trimming cut 8 bases from V and 3 bases from J; bases unmatched to any gene: 7.